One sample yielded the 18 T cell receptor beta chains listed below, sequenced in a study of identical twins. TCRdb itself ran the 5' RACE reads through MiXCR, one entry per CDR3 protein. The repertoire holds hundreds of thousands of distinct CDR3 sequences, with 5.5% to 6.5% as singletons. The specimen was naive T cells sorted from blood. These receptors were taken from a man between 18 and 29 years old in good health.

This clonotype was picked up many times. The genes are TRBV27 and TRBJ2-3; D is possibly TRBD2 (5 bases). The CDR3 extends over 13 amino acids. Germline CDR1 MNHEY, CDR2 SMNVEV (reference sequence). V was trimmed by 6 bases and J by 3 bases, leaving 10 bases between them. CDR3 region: CASRLRGTDTQYF. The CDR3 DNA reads TGTGCCAGCAGATTAAGAGGGACAGATACGCAGTATTTT.

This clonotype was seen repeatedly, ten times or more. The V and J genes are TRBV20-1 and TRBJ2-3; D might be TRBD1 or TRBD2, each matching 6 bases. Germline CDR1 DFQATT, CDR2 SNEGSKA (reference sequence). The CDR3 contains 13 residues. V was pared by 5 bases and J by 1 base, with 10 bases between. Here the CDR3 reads CSASGGGTDTQYF. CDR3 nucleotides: TGCAGTGCTTCCGGGGGCGGCACAGATACGCAGTATTTT.

As DNA, the CDR3 is TGTGCCAGTAGACCCGAGGGACAGGGAGGCGCTGAAGCTTTCTTT. This translates into CASRPEGQGGAEAFF. This chain joins TRBV19 and TRBJ1-1; TRBD1 aligns across 9 bases. From germline, CDR1 is LNHDA and CDR2 SQIVND (reference sequence). The CDR3 loop spans 15 amino acids. V shed 6 bases and J 6 bases; nucleotides not matched to a gene: 11. The whole variable domain, filled in from reference TRBV19 and TRBJ1-1, reads DGGITQSPKYLFRKEGQNVTLSCEQNLNHDAMYWYRQDPGQGLRLIYYSQIVNDFQKGDIAEGYSVSREKKESFPLTVTSAQKNPTAFYLCASRPEGQGGAEAFFGQGTRLTVV.

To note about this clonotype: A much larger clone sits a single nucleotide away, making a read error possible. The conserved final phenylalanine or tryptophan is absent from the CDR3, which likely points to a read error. The CDR3 nucleotides are TGTGCCAGCAGTTCTAGCGGTCCCTACGAGCAGTACGCC. It encodes CASSSSGPYEQYA. The chain has TRBV12-3 or TRBV12-4 and TRBJ2-7, with TRBD2 matching over 7 bases. This CDR3 spans 13 amino acids. V gave up 4 bases and J gave up 2 bases; unmatched junction bases: 2.

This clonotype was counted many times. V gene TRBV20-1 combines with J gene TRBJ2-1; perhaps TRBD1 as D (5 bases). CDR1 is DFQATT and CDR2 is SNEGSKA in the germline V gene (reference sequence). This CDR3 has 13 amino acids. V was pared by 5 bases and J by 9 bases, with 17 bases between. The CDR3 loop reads CSASPTDRGEQFF. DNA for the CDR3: TGCAGTGCTTCCCCGACAGATAGGGGTGAGCAGTTCTTC.

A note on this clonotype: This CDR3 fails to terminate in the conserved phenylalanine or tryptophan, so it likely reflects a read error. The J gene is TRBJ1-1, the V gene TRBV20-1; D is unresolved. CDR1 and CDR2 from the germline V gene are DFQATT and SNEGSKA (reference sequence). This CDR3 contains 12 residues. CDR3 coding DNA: TGCAGGGCGCAGGAGGGGAACACTGAAGCTTTCTGT. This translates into CRAQEGNTEAFC.

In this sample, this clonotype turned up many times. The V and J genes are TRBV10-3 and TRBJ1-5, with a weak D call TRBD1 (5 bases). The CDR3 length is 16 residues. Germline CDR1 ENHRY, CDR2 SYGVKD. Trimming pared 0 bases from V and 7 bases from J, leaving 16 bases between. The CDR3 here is CAISESDTTRNQPQHF. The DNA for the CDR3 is TGTGCCATCAGTGAGTCGGACACAACACGGAACCAGCCCCAGCATTTT.

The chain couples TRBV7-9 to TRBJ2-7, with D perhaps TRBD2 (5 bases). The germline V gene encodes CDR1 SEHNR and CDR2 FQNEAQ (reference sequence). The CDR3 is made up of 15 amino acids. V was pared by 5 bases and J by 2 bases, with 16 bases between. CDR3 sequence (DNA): TGTGCCAGCAGCACAACAAGACGGGGAACCTACGAGCAGTACTTC. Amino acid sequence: CASSTTRRGTYEQYF.

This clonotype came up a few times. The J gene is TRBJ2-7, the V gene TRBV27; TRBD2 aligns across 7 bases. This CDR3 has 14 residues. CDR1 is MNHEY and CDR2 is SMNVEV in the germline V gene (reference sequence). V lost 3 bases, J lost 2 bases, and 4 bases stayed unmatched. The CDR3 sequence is CASSLWEGPYEQYF. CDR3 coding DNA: TGTGCCAGCAGTTTGTGGGAGGGCCCCTACGAGCAGTACTTC.

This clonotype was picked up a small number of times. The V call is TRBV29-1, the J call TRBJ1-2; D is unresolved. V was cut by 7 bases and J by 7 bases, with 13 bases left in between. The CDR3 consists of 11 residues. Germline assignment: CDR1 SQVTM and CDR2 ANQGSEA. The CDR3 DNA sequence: TGCAGCGCCGAGAGGGAAGCTGGCTACACCTTC. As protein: CSAEREAGYTF.

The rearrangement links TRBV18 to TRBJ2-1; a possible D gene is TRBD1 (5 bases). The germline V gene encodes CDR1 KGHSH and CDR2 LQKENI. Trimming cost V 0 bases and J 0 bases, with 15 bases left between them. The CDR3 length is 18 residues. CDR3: CASSPPQGGVSSYNEQFF. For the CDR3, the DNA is TGTGCCAGCTCACCACCTCAGGGTGGCGTTAGCTCCTACAATGAGCAGTTCTTC.

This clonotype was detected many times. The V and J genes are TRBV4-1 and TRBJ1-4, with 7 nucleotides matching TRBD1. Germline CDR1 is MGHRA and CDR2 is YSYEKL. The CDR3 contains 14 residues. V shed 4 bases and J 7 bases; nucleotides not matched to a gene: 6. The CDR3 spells CASSRDRVGEKLFF. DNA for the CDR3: TGCGCCAGCAGCCGAGACAGGGTGGGTGAAAAACTGTTTTTT.

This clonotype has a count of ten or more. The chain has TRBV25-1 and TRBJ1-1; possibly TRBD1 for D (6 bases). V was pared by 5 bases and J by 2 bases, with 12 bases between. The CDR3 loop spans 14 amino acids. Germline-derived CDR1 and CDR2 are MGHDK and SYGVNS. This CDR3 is CASSFTRGNTEAFF. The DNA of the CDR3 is TGTGCCAGCAGTTTCACCAGGGGTAACACTGAAGCTTTCTTT.

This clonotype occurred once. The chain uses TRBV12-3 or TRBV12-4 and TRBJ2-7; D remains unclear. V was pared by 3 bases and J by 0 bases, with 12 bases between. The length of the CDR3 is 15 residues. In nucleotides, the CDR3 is TGTGCCAGCAGTTTTTACGCCTCGAGCTCCTACGAGCAGTACGTC. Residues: CASSFYASSSYEQYV.

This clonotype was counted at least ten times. The CDR3 DNA is TGTGCCAGCGAGGCCCCGAACAATGAGCAGTTCTTC. It encodes CASEAPNNEQFF. The chain links TRBV5-6 to TRBJ2-1; D unresolved. The CDR3 has 12 amino acids. The V gene's germline CDR1 is SGHDT and CDR2 YYEEEE. V was shortened by 7 bases and J by 5 bases, with 10 bases between the two germline ends.

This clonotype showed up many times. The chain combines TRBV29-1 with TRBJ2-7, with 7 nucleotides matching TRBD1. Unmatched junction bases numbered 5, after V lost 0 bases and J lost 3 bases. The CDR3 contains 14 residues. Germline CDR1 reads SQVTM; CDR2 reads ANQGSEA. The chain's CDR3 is CSVEEVQGDYEQYF. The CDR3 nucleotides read TGCAGCGTTGAAGAGGTCCAGGGGGACTACGAGCAGTACTTC.

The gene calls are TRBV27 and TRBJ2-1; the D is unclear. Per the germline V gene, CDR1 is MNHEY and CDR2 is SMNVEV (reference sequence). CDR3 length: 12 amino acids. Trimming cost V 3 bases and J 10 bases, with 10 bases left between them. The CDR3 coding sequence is TGTGCCAGCAGTTTCGGGCCCAGCGAGCAGTTCTTC. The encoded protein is CASSFGPSEQFF.

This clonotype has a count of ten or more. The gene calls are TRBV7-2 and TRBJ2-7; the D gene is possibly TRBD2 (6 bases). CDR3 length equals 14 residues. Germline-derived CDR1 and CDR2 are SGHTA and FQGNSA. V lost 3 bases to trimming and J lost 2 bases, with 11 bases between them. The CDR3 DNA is TGTGCCAGCAGCTTGTTAGCTAGCGCCTACGAGCAGTACTTC. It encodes CASSLLASAYEQYF.